This TCR beta chain derives from a study of T cells in Graves' hyperthyroidism and ophthalmopathy. This clonotype was seen at least ten times. Germline CDR1 and CDR2: MNHNS and SASEGT. The CDR3 consists of 15 residues. Between the trimmed V and J ends, which lost 5 bases and 2 bases, there was a span of 13 bases. What was amplified from RNA transcripts were TCR beta CDR3 regions. HTBI primers were employed in a first-round RT-PCR of the TCR CDR3. TCRdb analysed the multiplex PCR reads with MiXCR anew, one entry per CDR3 protein. The data show a few hundred thousand distinct CDR3 sequences, 15% to 19% seen once. A patient was excluded if there was uncontrolled infection, other autoimmune disease, pregnancy or lactation. Together with thyroid ultrasound, orbital computed tomography, serum thyroxine and TRAb, clinical symptoms were used for diagnoses.

The sample was blood. This sequence was found in a woman in her late teens or twenties with Graves' hyperthyroidism that later progressed to Graves' ophthalmopathy. The chain recombines TRBV6-1 with TRBJ2-4; D tentatively reads TRBD1 or TRBD2 (5 bases each). The DNA of the CDR3 is TGTGCCAGCAGTTTGCAATGGGGGTCCAAAAACATTCAGTACTTC. Amino acids: CASSLQWGSKNIQYF.